This entry concerns a single T cell receptor beta chain. Its antigen remains unknown. Sample-barcoded 5' priming and a J-beta primer mix drove a second PCR of about 6 to 11 cycles. Template switching added a 12-random-nucleotide identifier to every cDNA molecule. Each of the samples gave a minimum of 2.5 million paired-end reads that contained CDR3. TCRdb reprocessed the 5' RACE reads with MiXCR, giving one entry per CDR3 protein. The sample contains over 750,000 distinct CDR3 sequences, about 25% of which appear only once. This specimen comes from a study of blood T cells in healthy people across ages. Study-level results: Percentage of naive T cells showed a strong correlation with TCR beta diversity.

CDR3 size: 15 residues. CDR1 is MGHDK, CDR2 SYGVNS, per germline. V shed 2 bases, J shed 7 bases, and the junction held 7 bases outside the gene matches. The sample also formed part of further work on T cells of mothers and their children.

The chain couples TRBV25-1 to TRBJ2-1, with 8 bases lining up with TRBD2. The clonotype originates from a boy younger than 18 in good health. The sample was blood. CDR3 bases: TGTGCCAGCAGTGAACTAAGTAAGCGGGAGAATGAGCAGTTCTTC. This encodes CASSELSKRENEQFF.